Shown below are 19 T cell receptor beta chains from a single sample sequenced in a study of long-term antiretroviral therapy in people with HIV. Investigators performed immunoSEQ version v3.0 at survey level. Measured with immunoSEQ multiplex PCR; TCRdb has only the in-frame clones, and not every one. The sample lists just over 20,000 clones, about 80% seen once, with roughly 4.6% in the top ten. Sequenced material: unsorted PBMCs, taken 0.5 years after starting antiretroviral therapy. These receptor sequences come from a man aged 18 to 29 with HIV.

The chain uses TRBV15 and TRBJ2-1, with TRBD1 identical over 7 bases. The germline V gene encodes CDR1 LNHNV and CDR2 YYDKDF (reference sequence). CDR3 length equals 17 residues. Trimming cost V 0 bases and J 3 bases; bases outside gene matches: 8. This chain's CDR3 is CATSRDTGDPFYNEQFF. The CDR3 coding sequence is TGTGCCACCAGCAGAGATACAGGGGATCCTTTCTACAATGAGCAGTTCTTC.

The gene calls are TRBV30 and TRBJ1-4; TRBD1 might be the D (5 bases). V was trimmed by 4 bases and J by 9 bases, leaving 15 bases between them. From germline, CDR1 is GTSNPN and CDR2 SVGIG (reference sequence). There are 13 residues in the CDR3. CDR3 bases: TGTGCCTGGAAGACCCTGGCGGGACAAAAACTGTTTTTT. Translation gives CAWKTLAGQKLFF.

This clone was observed a handful of times. DNA for the CDR3: TGTGCCAGCAGTGGGCTAGCGGGCTACGAGCAGTACTTC. Translating gives CASSGLAGYEQYF. J is TRBJ2-7 and V is TRBV2, with 8 positions matching TRBD2. CDR3 length equals 13 residues. CDR1 and CDR2 (germline): SNHLY, FYNNEI. J gave up 3 bases and V 4 bases, and 2 bases lay outside the gene matches. Combining the CDR3 with reference TRBV2 and TRBJ2-7 gives the whole variable domain EPEVTQTPSHQVTQMGQEVILRCVPISNHLYFYWYRQILGQKVEFLVSFYNNEISEKSEIFDDQFSVERPDGSNFTLKIRSTKLEDSAMYFCASSGLAGYEQYFGPGTRLTVT.

The V call is TRBV19, the J call TRBJ2-7; D perhaps matches TRBD1 (6 bases). The V end was cut by 7 bases, the J end by 2 bases, with 12 bases between. This CDR3 is built from 13 residues. The germline V gene has CDR1 LNHDA and CDR2 SQIVND (reference sequence). CDR3 DNA sequence: TGTGCCAGTAAACAGGGCGGAACCTACGAGCAGTACTTC. It specifies CASKQGGTYEQYF.

This clone was recorded once. This sequence joins TRBV6-1 and TRBJ1-5; TRBD1 matches at 7 bases. From germline, CDR1 is MNHNS and CDR2 SASEGT. The CDR3 extends over 16 amino acids. The V and J ends lost 3 bases and 5 bases, in that order; junction bases with no gene match: 10. CDR3 nucleotide sequence: TGTGCCAGCAGTGAGCAAACAGGGGACCCATATCAGCCCCAGCATTTT. Protein sequence: CASSEQTGDPYQPQHF.

The rearrangement links TRBV6-4 to TRBJ2-3; 7 nucleotides align to TRBD2. Germline V gene lookup returns CDR1 MRHNA and CDR2 SNTAGT. The CDR3 contains 15 residues. V dropped 0 bases and J dropped 4; count of bases not matched to a gene: 4. DNA for the CDR3: TGTGCCAGCAGTGACTCCGGCGGGGGAGCAGATACGCAGTATTTT. Translation: CASSDSGGGADTQYF.

This clone was seen once. The chain couples TRBV6-5 to TRBJ1-5; D unresolved. V was shortened by 5 bases and J by 7 bases, with 18 bases between the two germline ends. Germline V lookup: CDR1 MNHEY, CDR2 SVGAGI. The CDR3 runs to 15 residues. CDR3 nucleotides: TGTGCCAGCAGTCCACTCCTGGGCATGGTCCAGCCCCAGCATTTT. It is translated as CASSPLLGMVQPQHF.

This sequence joins TRBV9 and TRBJ2-2; no clear D gene. Germline-derived CDR1 and CDR2 are SGDLS and YYNGEE. V was pared by 1 base and J by 4 bases, with 8 bases between. The CDR3 sequence is 14 residues long. This chain's CDR3 is CASSVYLGTGELFF. The CDR3 DNA reads TGTGCCAGCAGCGTATATCTTGGCACCGGGGAGCTGTTTTTT.

This clone has more than one count but fewer than ten. V is TRBV7-9 and J is TRBJ1-6; no clear D. V gave up 1 base and J gave up 7 bases, with 5 bases separating them. The germline V gene has CDR1 SEHNR and CDR2 FQNEAQ (reference sequence). The CDR3 is 13 residues long. The DNA of the CDR3 is TGTGCCAGCAGCTTAGGAGGGAATTCACCCCTCCACTTT. This sequence encodes CASSLGGNSPLHF. Drawing the rest from reference TRBV7-9 and TRBJ1-6, the complete variable domain is DTGVSQNPRHKITKRGQNVTFRCDPISEHNRLYWYRQTLGQGPEFLTYFQNEAQLEKSRLLSDRFSAERPKGSFSTLEIQRTEQGDSAMYLCASSLGGNSPLHFGNGTRLTVT.

This clone is a singleton in its sample. The chain couples TRBV14 to TRBJ1-1; D gene uncertain. Germline V gene sequence: CDR1 SGHDN, CDR2 FVKESK. The CDR3 is made up of 13 amino acids. Trimming shortened V by 4 bases and J by 0 bases, and 6 bases separated the two germline ends. The CDR3 sequence is CASSRHMNTEAFF. The DNA of the CDR3 is TGTGCCAGCAGCCGCCACATGAACACTGAAGCTTTCTTT.

The J gene is TRBJ1-1, the V gene TRBV29-1; perhaps TRBD1 as D (5 bases). Trimming took 7 bases from V and 8 from J, leaving 11 bases between them. The CDR3 contains 10 residues. Germline loops: CDR1 SQVTM, CDR2 ANQGSEA. CDR3 amino acids: CSGEWGEAFF. CDR3 coding DNA: TGCAGCGGGGAATGGGGCGAAGCTTTCTTT.

The chain is built from TRBV7-3 and TRBJ1-1, with D perhaps TRBD1 (5 bases). The CDR3 contains 15 residues. CDR1 is SGHTA and CDR2 is FQGTGA in the germline V gene. V was pared by 1 base and J by 1 base, with 10 bases between. CDR3 amino acids: CASSLSGAGNTEAFF. For the CDR3, the DNA is TGTGCCAGCAGCTTAAGTGGGGCAGGGAACACTGAAGCTTTCTTT.

The CDR3 DNA sequence: TGTGCCAGCAGCCTACAACTAGCGGGGGCCACAGATACGCAGTATTTT. Its protein product is CASSLQLAGATDTQYF. The chain uses TRBV5-4 and TRBJ2-3; 11 bases agree with TRBD2. J gave up 2 bases and V 4 bases, and 6 bases lay outside the gene matches. The CDR3 spans 16 residues. Germline CDR1 reads SGHNT; CDR2 reads YYREEE (reference sequence).

V is TRBV2 and J is TRBJ1-2, with 7 bases fitting TRBD1. Unmatched junction bases numbered 6, after V lost 6 bases and J lost 8 bases. CDR3 length: 12 residues. CDR1 and CDR2 (germline): SNHLY, FYNNEI. DNA of the CDR3: TGTGCCAGCAGAACAGGGGCATTAGGCTACACCTTC. Amino acids: CASRTGALGYTF.

CDR3 coding DNA: TGTGCCAGCAGCTCCGCAGTGAACACTGAAGCTTTCTTT. Translated, it gives CASSSAVNTEAFF. This sequence joins TRBV5-6 and TRBJ1-1, with unresolved D. Germline V lookup: CDR1 SGHDT, CDR2 YYEEEE. Deletions cut 3 bases from V and 0 bases from J, with 6 bases between. This CDR3 spans 13 amino acids.

This clone was counted between two and nine times. The CDR3 bases are TGTGCCAGCAGCCAAGGAGAGGGGGTTAATTCACCCCTCCACTTT. Translated, it gives CASSQGEGVNSPLHF. This chain links TRBV4-2 with TRBJ1-6, with a weak D call TRBD1 (6 bases). The CDR3 is made up of 15 amino acids. The germline V and J ends were trimmed by 1 base and 6 bases, with 10 bases remaining between them. CDR1 is LGHNA and CDR2 is YNFKEQ in the germline V gene.

J is TRBJ2-3 and V is TRBV6-4, with 7 bases aligning to TRBD2. The ends lost 3 bases at V and 4 bases at J; junction bases unmatched: 4. The CDR3 runs 14 residues. Germline CDR1 and CDR2: MRHNA and SNTAGT. The CDR3 reads CASSEGLAADTQYF. In DNA form, the CDR3 reads TGTGCCAGCAGTGAGGGGCTAGCGGCAGATACGCAGTATTTT.

J is TRBJ1-2 and V is TRBV15, with 8 positions matching TRBD1. CDR1 and CDR2 from the germline V gene are LNHNV and YYDKDF (reference sequence). V shed 0 bases and J 7 bases; nucleotides not matched to a gene: 4. This CDR3 has 14 amino acids. CDR3 protein: CATSRDRTGIGYTF. The CDR3 nucleotides are TGTGCCACCAGCAGAGACCGGACAGGGATTGGCTACACCTTC.

The rearrangement joins TRBV28 to TRBJ1-1; TRBD1 is a possible D gene (5 bases). Trimming removed 3 bases at V and 0 bases at J, with 29 bases between. Germline loops: CDR1 MDHEN, CDR2 SYDVKM. This CDR3 contains 21 residues. This CDR3 is CASSFPPLMGEIQGMNTEAFF. The DNA for the CDR3 is TGTGCCAGCAGTTTTCCCCCCCTGATGGGGGAGATCCAGGGAATGAACACTGAAGCTTTCTTT.